This T cell receptor beta chain originates from a study of T cells in Graves' hyperthyroidism and ophthalmopathy. Study-level findings and limits: Within blood appeared most thyroid clonotypes that had expanded above 0.001.

PBMCs came from less than 11 ml fresh peripheral blood. In the case of this clonotype: Its antigen remains unknown. A much larger clone lies a single base off, so this may be a read error.

Amplified TCR beta CDR3 regions derived from RNA transcripts. TCR CDR3 regions were first amplified by RT-PCR with HTBI primers. TCRdb re-called the multiplex PCR reads through MiXCR, storing one row per CDR3 protein. This table has approximately 490,000 distinct CDR3 sequences, about 20% appearing once. This sequence was found in a woman aged 70 to 79 with Graves' ophthalmopathy. Source material: blood.

DNA of the CDR3: TGTGCCAGCGTCGGGACAGACTATGGCTACACCTTC. Translated, it gives CASVGTDYGYTF. The gene calls are TRBV7-8 and TRBJ1-2; 7 bases agree with TRBD1. CDR1 and CDR2 from the germline V gene are SGHVS and FQNEAQ. There are 12 residues in the CDR3. Trimming removed 8 bases from V and 3 bases from J; junction bases left unmatched: 3.